This TCR beta chain was obtained from a study of CD8+ T cells in alopecia areata. Treatment indicated: oral pan-JAK inhibitor, 5-10 mg twice daily. The CDR3 spans 12 residues. The germline CDR1 and CDR2 sequences are MNHEY and SVGAGI. The V gene end was trimmed by 6 bases and the J gene end by 8 bases; junction bases not matched to a gene: 4. RNA, once extracted, was reverse transcribed into cDNA for use as the sequencing template. Clones were sequenced by immunoSEQ multiplex PCR, and TCRdb holds only the in-frame ones, with some missing. The data contain around 190,000 clones, around 56% of them seen just once; the ten biggest clones take up roughly 0.7%.

This receptor was identified in a human donor with alopecia areata. The chain recombines TRBV6-5 with TRBJ2-1; 7 bases map to TRBD1. The source material was CD4+ T cells sorted from blood, sampled at week 4, from a patient treated with tofacitinib. The CDR3 is CASSRTGDEQFF. Written as DNA, the CDR3 is TGTGCCAGCAGCCGCACAGGGGATGAGCAGTTCTTC.